This T cell receptor beta chain comes out of a study of blood T cells in healthy people across ages. Of note for this clonotype: Its antigen is currently unknown.

PCR was performed a second time for roughly 6 to 12 cycles using a sample-barcoded 5' primer and a J-beta primer mix. CDR3-containing paired-end reads numbered at least 2.5 million in each sample. Via MiXCR, TCRdb re-called the 5' RACE reads, giving one row per CDR3 protein. Of some 1.5 million distinct CDR3 sequences in the sample, under 30% were seen once. Study results and limitations: TCR beta diversity tracked closely with naive T cell percentage. The study found more naive CD4+ cells and higher diversity in long-lived than aged donors.

In terms of origin and age, donors were healthy Caucasian individuals from Russia aged roughly 6 to 90. The V gene lost 3 bases and the J gene lost 1 base, with 16 bases spanning the gap. The CDR3 has 16 amino acids. Germline V CDR1 and CDR2: SGHRS, YFSETQ. The clonotype comes from a woman in her 30s in good health. V and J are TRBV5-1 and TRBJ1-1, with a possible D match to TRBD1 (6 bases). The sequenced material came from blood. The CDR3 DNA reads TGCGCCAGCAGCTCTGGCGGGTGGACAGCGAACACTGAAGCTTTCTTT. It is translated as CASSSGGWTANTEAFF.